Listed here are 23 T cell receptor beta chains from one sample, sequenced in a study of blood T cell repertoires in COVID-19. Profiled with immunoSEQ multiplex PCR; TCRdb holds only in-frame clones, not every one. The table lists 300,000 to 350,000 clones, 85% to 90% of them singletons. The sequenced sample consisted of peripheral blood. These receptors were obtained from a woman aged 30 to 39 with COVID-19, enrolled during active disease.

The chain carries TRBV2 and TRBJ1-3, with D unclear. The CDR3 spans 13 residues. V was shortened by 0 bases and J by 4 bases, with 4 bases between the two germline ends. Germline V CDR1 and CDR2: SNHLY, FYNNEI. The CDR3 is CASSEAGGNTIYF. CDR3 bases: TGTGCCAGCAGTGAAGCCGGGGGAAACACCATATATTTT.

The CDR3 coding sequence is TGTGCCAGTAGTAGGGCCGGGACAGGGTCTTCCTACGAGCAGTACTTC. It specifies CASSRAGTGSSYEQYF. The chain uses TRBV19 and TRBJ2-7, with 9 bases identical to TRBD1. The CDR3 covers 16 residues. Germline CDR1 is LNHDA and CDR2 is SQIVND (reference sequence). Trimming at V came to 4 bases and at J to 1 base, leaving 8 bases not matched to a gene.

The chain has TRBV9 and TRBJ2-3, with unresolved D. V was shortened by 0 bases and J by 6 bases, with 8 bases between the two germline ends. Germline CDR1 reads SGDLS; CDR2 reads YYNGEE. The CDR3 extends over 13 amino acids. The CDR3 reads CASSVDWRDTQYF. As DNA, the CDR3 is TGTGCCAGCAGCGTAGACTGGCGGGATACGCAGTATTTT.

This clone was counted only a few times. The J gene is TRBJ1-1, the V gene TRBV12-3 or TRBV12-4, with 7 positions matching TRBD1. CDR3 size: 12 residues. V was pared by 1 base and J by 12 bases, with 5 bases of the junction left unmatched. DNA for the CDR3: TGTGCCAGCAGTTTAGAGGAGACAGGGTCTTTCTTT. It encodes CASSLEETGSFF.

V usage is TRBV5-6 and J usage is TRBJ2-7, with D tentatively TRBD1 (6 bases). With 3 bases removed from V and 1 base from J, the gap between germline ends came to 11 bases. There are 14 residues in the CDR3. CDR1 and CDR2 from the germline V gene are SGHDT and YYEEEE. The CDR3 region has the DNA TGTGCCAGCAGCTCCCGGGACAAGTCCTACGAGCAGTACTTC. Amino acid sequence: CASSSRDKSYEQYF.

This clone was observed a single time. V is TRBV6-1 and J is TRBJ2-7; D possibly corresponds to TRBD2 (5 bases). The CDR3 length is 16 residues. V was pared by 3 bases and J by 0 bases, with 15 bases between. Germline loops: CDR1 MNHNS, CDR2 SASEGT. The CDR3 here is CASSERLPRGSYEQYF. CDR3 in DNA: TGTGCCAGCAGTGAGAGACTCCCCCGGGGCTCCTACGAGCAGTACTTC.

This sequence joins TRBV12-5 and TRBJ2-1; 8 bases align to TRBD2. V lost 6 bases and J lost 6; bases outside the gene matches: 7. CDR1 and CDR2 (germline): LGHNT, FRNRAP. The CDR3 sequence is 14 residues long. The CDR3 bases are TGTGCTAGTGGATCCGGGACTAGGATCAATGAGCAGTTCTTC. Its translation: CASGSGTRINEQFF.

The chain joins TRBV9 to TRBJ1-5; 9 nucleotides line up with TRBD1. Germline values: CDR1 SGDLS, CDR2 YYNGEE. V dropped 0 bases and J dropped 3; count of bases not matched to a gene: 7. The CDR3 covers 17 residues. The CDR3 loop is CASSVATWTGDNQPQHF. The CDR3 DNA is TGTGCCAGCAGCGTAGCTACGTGGACAGGGGACAATCAGCCCCAGCATTTT. The full variable domain, with the rest looked up from reference TRBV9 and TRBJ1-5, is DSGVTQTPKHLITATGQRVTLRCSPRSGDLSVYWYQQSLDQGLQFLIQYYNGEERAKGNILERFSAQQFPDLHSELNLSSLELGDSALYFCASSVATWTGDNQPQHFGDGTRLSIL.

J is TRBJ2-7 and V is TRBV7-9, with a possible D match to TRBD2 (5 bases). Trimming removed 1 base at V and 2 bases at J, with 9 bases between. The CDR3 contains 14 residues. The germline CDR1 and CDR2 sequences are SEHNR and FQNEAQ (reference sequence). The CDR3 sequence is CASSLGAAPYEQYF. CDR3 coding DNA: TGTGCCAGCAGCTTAGGAGCGGCCCCCTACGAGCAGTACTTC.

This clone showed up just once. The CDR3: CASSQGTGANSPLHF. CDR3 DNA sequence: TGTGCCAGCAGCCAGGGGACAGGAGCTAATTCACCCCTCCACTTT. V and J are TRBV3-1 (or the pseudogene TRBV3-2) and TRBJ1-6; 8 nucleotides align to TRBD1. V gave up 3 bases and J gave up 6 bases; unmatched junction bases: 4. This CDR3 region has 15 residues. Germline V gene data show CDR1 as LGHDT and CDR2 as YNNKEL (reference sequence).

This clone appeared a single time. The chain has TRBV19 and TRBJ1-1; 11 positions match TRBD1. J lost 5 bases, V lost 2 bases, and 7 bases had no gene match. This CDR3 comprises 16 residues. From germline, CDR1 is LNHDA and CDR2 SQIVND (reference sequence). The CDR3 loop is CASSIIRTGGRTEAFF. CDR3 bases: TGTGCCAGTAGTATAATTCGGACAGGGGGCCGTACTGAAGCTTTCTTT.

The chain has TRBV5-6 and TRBJ2-1, with 10 positions matching TRBD1. Germline trimming cut 1 base from V and 7 bases from J; bases unmatched to any gene: 8. CDR1 is SGHDT and CDR2 is YYEEEE in the germline V gene. The CDR3 covers 16 residues. The CDR3 is CASSLNRDRGWNEQFF. CDR3 in DNA: TGTGCCAGCAGCTTGAACCGGGACAGGGGTTGGAATGAGCAGTTCTTC.

V is TRBV6-5 and J is TRBJ1-1; D is unclear. Trimming removed 11 bases from V and 1 base from J, with 14 bases in between. Germline V lookup: CDR1 MNHEY, CDR2 SVGAGI. This CDR3 contains 13 residues. The CDR3 is CAAAGRGNTEAFF. CDR3 DNA: TGTGCCGCAGCAGGCCGGGGGAACACTGAAGCTTTCTTT.

This sequence joins TRBV3-1 (or the pseudogene TRBV3-2) and TRBJ2-7; D may be TRBD2 (5 bases). The ends were cut back, 0 bases at V and 4 bases at J, with 13 bases in the middle. The germline V gene has CDR1 LGHDT and CDR2 YNNKEL (reference sequence). CDR3 length: 15 residues. The CDR3 DNA follows: TGTGCCAGCAGCCAAGACGAAGACTATCCGTACGAGCAGTACTTC. Protein product: CASSQDEDYPYEQYF.

V is TRBV9 and J is TRBJ1-1; TRBD1 is a possible D gene (5 bases). CDR1 SGDLS and CDR2 YYNGEE come from the germline V gene. V was clipped by 0 bases and J by 0 bases, with 12 bases between them. This CDR3 contains 16 residues. CDR3 DNA sequence: TGTGCCAGCAGCGTAGATCAGGGAACCGTGAACACTGAAGCTTTCTTT. Protein product: CASSVDQGTVNTEAFF.

The V call is TRBV12-3 or TRBV12-4, the J call TRBJ1-1; a weak D match, TRBD1 (6 bases). The CDR3 has 13 residues. V lost 3 bases, J lost 5 bases, and 10 bases lay in between. This CDR3 reads CASSLGALTEAFF. CDR3 coding DNA: TGTGCCAGCAGTTTGGGGGCGCTGACTGAAGCTTTCTTT.

The V call is TRBV28, the J call TRBJ1-2, with D tentatively TRBD1 (6 bases). V lost 3 bases and J lost 2, with 22 bases in between. This CDR3 comprises 18 residues. The germline V gene has CDR1 MDHEN and CDR2 SYDVKM. The CDR3 region is CASSLGARVGTRNYGYTF. The DNA for the CDR3 is TGTGCCAGCAGTTTGGGAGCCAGAGTGGGGACAAGAAACTATGGCTACACCTTC.

The rearrangement uses TRBV6-5 and TRBJ1-2; 8 bases agree with TRBD1. V gave up 6 bases and J gave up 2 bases; unmatched junction bases: 2. The CDR3 is 13 residues long. In germline, CDR1 is MNHEY, CDR2 SVGAGI. Written as DNA, the CDR3 is TGTGCCAGCAGGACAGGGGAAAACTATGGCTACACCTTC. Translation: CASRTGENYGYTF.

This rearrangement joins TRBV2 to TRBJ1-3, with D possibly TRBD1 on 6 matching bases. This CDR3 contains 15 residues. Germline values: CDR1 SNHLY, CDR2 FYNNEI. V was pared by 6 bases and J by 10 bases, with 22 bases between. The CDR3 DNA sequence: TGTGCCAGCAGGAAGACAGGACTGATGGTGTGGACCATATATTTT. It encodes CASRKTGLMVWTIYF.

The chain recombines TRBV27 with TRBJ1-3; no reliable D call. Germline assignment: CDR1 MNHEY and CDR2 SMNVEV (reference sequence). The CDR3 has 14 amino acids. V lost 3 bases and J lost 1, with 7 bases in between. CDR3 bases: TGTGCCAGCAGTTTGGCCAGTTCTGGAAACACCATATATTTT. Translation: CASSLASSGNTIYF.

The chain joins TRBV6-1 to TRBJ2-7, with 11 positions matching TRBD2. From germline, CDR1 is MNHNS and CDR2 SASEGT. The V segment lost 5 bases and the J segment 4 bases; nucleotides outside the gene matches: 7. This CDR3 contains 15 residues. The CDR3 is CASSLLAGGGYEQYF. The CDR3 region has the DNA TGTGCCAGCAGTTTGTTAGCGGGAGGGGGATACGAGCAGTACTTC.

The chain links TRBV30 to TRBJ2-4, with TRBD2 identical over 7 bases. Germline V gene data show CDR1 as GTSNPN and CDR2 as SVGIG (reference sequence). With V trimmed by 2 bases and J by 3 bases, 4 bases remained unmatched. The CDR3 length is 14 residues. CDR3 region: CAWSPRGVKNIQYF. The DNA of the CDR3 is TGTGCCTGGAGTCCTCGGGGGGTCAAAAACATTCAGTACTTC. Combining the CDR3 with reference TRBV30 and TRBJ2-4 gives the whole variable domain SQTIHQWPATLVQPVGSPLSLECTVEGTSNPNLYWYRQAAGRGLQLLFYSVGIGQISSEVPQNLSASRPQDRQFILSSKKLLLSDSGFYLCAWSPRGVKNIQYFGAGTRLSVL.

The chain carries TRBV15 and TRBJ1-1; D not certain. Germline lookup yields CDR1 LNHNV and CDR2 YYDKDF (reference sequence). CDR3 length: 16 residues. Between the trimmed V and J ends, which lost 5 bases and 0 bases, there was a span of 16 bases. Here the CDR3 reads CATSSSPGMLNTEAFF. The DNA of the CDR3 is TGTGCCACCAGCTCATCACCCGGGATGTTGAACACTGAAGCTTTCTTT.